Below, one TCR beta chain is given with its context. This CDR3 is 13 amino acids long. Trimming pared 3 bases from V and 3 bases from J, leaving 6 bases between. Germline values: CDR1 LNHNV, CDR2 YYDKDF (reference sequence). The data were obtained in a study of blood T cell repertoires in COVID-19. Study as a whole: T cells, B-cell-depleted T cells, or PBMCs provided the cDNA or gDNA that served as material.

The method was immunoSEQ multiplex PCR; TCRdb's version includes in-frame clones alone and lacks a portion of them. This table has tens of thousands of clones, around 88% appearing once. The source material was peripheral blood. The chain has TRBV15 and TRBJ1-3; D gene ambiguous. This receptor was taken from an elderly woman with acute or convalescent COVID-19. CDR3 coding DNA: TGTGCCACCAGCAGGCAGGTTGGAAACACCATATATTTT. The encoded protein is CATSRQVGNTIYF.